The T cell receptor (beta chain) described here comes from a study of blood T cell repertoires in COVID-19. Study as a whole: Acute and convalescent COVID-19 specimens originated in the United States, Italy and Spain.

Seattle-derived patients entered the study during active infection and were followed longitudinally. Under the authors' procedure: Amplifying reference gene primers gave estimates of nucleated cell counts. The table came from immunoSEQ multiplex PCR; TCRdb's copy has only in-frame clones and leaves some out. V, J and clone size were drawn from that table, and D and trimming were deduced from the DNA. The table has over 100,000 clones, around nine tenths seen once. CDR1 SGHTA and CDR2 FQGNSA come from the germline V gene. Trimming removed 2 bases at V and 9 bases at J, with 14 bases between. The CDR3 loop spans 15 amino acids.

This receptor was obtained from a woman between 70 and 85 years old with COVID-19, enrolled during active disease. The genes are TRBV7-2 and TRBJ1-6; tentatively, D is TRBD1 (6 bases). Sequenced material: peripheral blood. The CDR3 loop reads CASSLRQGISSPLHF. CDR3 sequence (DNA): TGTGCCAGCAGCTTACGGCAGGGGATCAGTTCACCCCTCCACTTT.